In this sample, the clone carrying this T cell receptor beta chain turned up once. CDR3 length: 14 residues. V was cut by 0 bases and J by 10 bases, with 11 bases left in between. Clones were read by immunoSEQ multiplex PCR, and TCRdb kept only the in-frame ones, dropping some. Among around 250,000 clones listed, about nine tenths were seen once. The record originates from a study of blood T cell repertoires in COVID-19. The V call is TRBV5-3, the J call TRBJ1-6; perhaps TRBD1 as D (6 bases). TRBV5-3 counts as an open reading frame of uncertain function. The clonotype originates from a man between 18 and 35 years old who had recovered from COVID-19. What was sequenced was PBMCs or T cells enriched from blood (not recorded which). The CDR3 is CARSLAQGRSPLHF. The CDR3 coding sequence is TGTGCCAGAAGCTTGGCGCAGGGGCGATCACCCCTCCACTTT.